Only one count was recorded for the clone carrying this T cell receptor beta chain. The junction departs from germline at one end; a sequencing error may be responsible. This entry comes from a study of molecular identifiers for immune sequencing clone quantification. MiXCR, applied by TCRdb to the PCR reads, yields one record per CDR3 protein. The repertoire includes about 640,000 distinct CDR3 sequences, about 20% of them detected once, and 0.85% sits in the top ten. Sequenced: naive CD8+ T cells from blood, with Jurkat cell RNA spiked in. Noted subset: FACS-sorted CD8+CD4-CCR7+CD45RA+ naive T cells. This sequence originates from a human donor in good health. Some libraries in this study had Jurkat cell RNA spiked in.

The DNA for the CDR3 is TGTGCCAGCAGTCCCTTCCCGGGTTCCTACGGGCAGTACTTC. It codes for CASSPFPGSYGQYF. J is TRBJ2-7 and V is TRBV6-5; D is uncertain. The CDR3 runs 14 residues. Per germline, CDR1 MNHEY and CDR2 SVGAGI.